This TCR beta chain stems from a study of regulatory T cells in long-lasting Graves disease. Findings and caveats of the study: The number of shared public clonotypes was higher in persistent patients (about 3,000) than new patients (966). TRBV28, TRBJ1-2 and TRBJ2-5 were segments that persistent disease favored.

This clonotype was seen a handful of times. No antigen is known for it. Per the germline V gene, CDR1 is GTSNPN and CDR2 is SVGIG (reference sequence). CDR3 length: 14 residues. Trimming cost V 2 bases and J 3 bases, with 13 bases left between them. Arm-PCR of CDR3 regions with iRepertoire HTBI primers generated TCR beta libraries. From the multiplex PCR reads, TCRdb called clonotypes with MiXCR, one entry per CDR3 protein. The sample holds roughly 470,000 distinct CDR3 sequences; 20% are singletons and the top ten take approximately 8%. Time point specified: persistent/refractory GD, antithyroid drugs over 5 years with positive TRAb. Extracted PBMC RNA gave rise to the TCR library. Patients with Graves' disease were diagnosed by American Thyroid Association guidelines. Each of the patients was recruited from an endocrinology department situated in Xi'an, China.

The rearrangement uses TRBV30 and TRBJ1-2, with TRBD1 as a possible D gene (6 bases). The material sequenced was peripheral blood mononuclear cells (PBMCs), taken when the disease was refractory, from a patient treated with antithyroid drugs. The sequence derives from a female donor with Graves disease. The CDR3 DNA is TGTGCCTGGAGTAAGGAGGGGGGATACTATGGCTACACCTTC. Translating it yields CAWSKEGGYYGYTF.